The sequence of this T cell receptor (beta chain) was determined in a study of post-analysis software for immune sequencing data. General study results and limits: People with multiple sclerosis had a significantly lower normalized Chao1 diversity than controls did. Compared with controls, patients had more of 4 to 6 TRBV segments, including TRBV5-6, TRBV5-1 and TRBV20-1.

The CDR3 sequence is 13 residues long. Trimming removed 2 bases at V and 5 bases at J, with 9 bases between. CDR1 and CDR2 from the germline V gene are MNHEY and SVGAGI. The TCR beta cDNA libraries contained unique molecular identifiers. MiXCR, run by TCRdb on the PCR reads, gives a single entry per CDR3 protein. The data hold 650,000 to 900,000 distinct CDR3 sequences, with roughly 46% observed a single time. A remark on this clonotype: The target antigen is unknown.

The origin of this receptor is a girl under 18 with multiple sclerosis. This rearrangement joins TRBV6-5 to TRBJ1-2; D gene uncertain. The sequenced sample was blood. The CDR3 sequence: CASSYGQEYGYTF. CDR3 sequence (DNA): TGTGCCAGCAGTTACGGGCAGGAATATGGCTACACCTTC.